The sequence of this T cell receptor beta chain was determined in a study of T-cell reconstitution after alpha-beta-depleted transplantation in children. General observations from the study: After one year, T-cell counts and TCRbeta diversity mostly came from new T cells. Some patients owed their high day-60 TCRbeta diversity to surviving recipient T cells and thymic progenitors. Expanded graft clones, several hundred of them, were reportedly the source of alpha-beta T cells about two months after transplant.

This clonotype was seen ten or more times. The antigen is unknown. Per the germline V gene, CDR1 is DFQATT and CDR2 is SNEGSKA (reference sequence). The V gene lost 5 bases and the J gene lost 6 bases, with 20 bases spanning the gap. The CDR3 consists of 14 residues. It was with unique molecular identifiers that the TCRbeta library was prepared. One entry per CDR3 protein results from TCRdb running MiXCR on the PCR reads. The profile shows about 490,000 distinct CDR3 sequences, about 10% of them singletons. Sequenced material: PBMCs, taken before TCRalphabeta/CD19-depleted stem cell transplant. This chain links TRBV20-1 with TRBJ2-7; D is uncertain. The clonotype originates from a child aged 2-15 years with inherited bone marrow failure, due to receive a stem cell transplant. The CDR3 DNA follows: TGCAGTGCTCCTCTGAGAGGCCCGGCGTCCGAGCAGTACTTC. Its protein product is CSAPLRGPASEQYF.